Below are 31 T cell receptor beta chains sequenced from a single sample in a study of graft-versus-host responses after intestinal transplantation. These receptors' targets are unknown. TCRdb's table, derived via immunoSEQ multiplex PCR, lists solely in-frame clones and lacks some. The data show 80,000 to 85,000 clones, about nine tenths seen once. Sequences were derived from unstimulated CD4+ T cells sorted from spleen or lymph node cells, sampled before intestinal transplant. All receptors derive from a human donor who received an intestinal transplant.

The rearrangement uses TRBV2 and TRBJ2-3, with 10 nucleotides matching TRBD1. This CDR3 has 14 residues. CDR1 and CDR2 from the germline V gene are SNHLY and FYNNEI. Germline trimming cut 7 bases from V and 3 bases from J; bases unmatched to any gene: 4. The CDR3 reads CASTRQGATDTQYF. The CDR3 region has the DNA TGTGCCAGCACGAGACAGGGGGCAACAGATACGCAGTATTTT. The full variable domain, its missing parts supplied by reference TRBV2 and TRBJ2-3, is EPEVTQTPSHQVTQMGQEVILRCVPISNHLYFYWYRQILGQKVEFLVSFYNNEISEKSEIFDDQFSVERPDGSNFTLKIRSTKLEDSAMYFCASTRQGATDTQYFGPGTRLTVL.

The chain employs TRBV19 and TRBJ1-1; D not certain. V was pared by 2 bases and J by 0 bases, with 7 bases between. CDR1 LNHDA and CDR2 SQIVND come from the germline V gene (reference sequence). The CDR3 sequence is 14 residues long. DNA of the CDR3: TGTGCCAGTAGTATAAATTCTATGAACACTGAAGCTTTCTTT. Translation: CASSINSMNTEAFF. The full variable domain, with the rest looked up from reference TRBV19 and TRBJ1-1, is DGGITQSPKYLFRKEGQNVTLSCEQNLNHDAMYWYRQDPGQGLRLIYYSQIVNDFQKGDIAEGYSVSREKKESFPLTVTSAQKNPTAFYLCASSINSMNTEAFFGQGTRLTVV.

This clone was seen just once. This sequence joins TRBV7-2 and TRBJ1-6; possible D gene TRBD1, 5 bases. Germline V gives CDR1 SGHTA, CDR2 FQGNSA. V was cut by 4 bases and J by 5 bases, with 12 bases left in between. This CDR3 region has 15 residues. The CDR3 DNA reads TGTGCCAGCAGCTCCCTTGGGGGGGATAATTCACCCCTCCACTTT. Its protein product is CASSSLGGDNSPLHF.

The chain has TRBV7-9 and TRBJ2-6; D possibly corresponds to TRBD1 (6 bases). Trimming took off 11 bases at V and 1 base at J, with 21 bases between the two ends. Germline V lookup: CDR1 SEHNR, CDR2 FQNEAQ (reference sequence). The CDR3 length is 17 residues. The CDR3 sequence is CAGSSQGRTSGANVLTF. CDR3 nucleotides: TGTGCCGGGAGCAGTCAGGGGAGAACTTCTGGGGCCAACGTCCTGACTTTC.

The V and J genes are TRBV30 and TRBJ2-6; D not resolved. The ends were cut back, 3 bases at V and 1 base at J, with 10 bases in the middle. Per the germline V gene, CDR1 is GTSNPN and CDR2 is SVGIG (reference sequence). CDR3 length: 15 amino acids. DNA for the CDR3: TGTGCCTGGAGATTCGGTCCTTCTGGGGCCAACGTCCTGACTTTC. This codes for CAWRFGPSGANVLTF. Variable domain in full (rest from reference TRBV30 and TRBJ2-6): SQTIHQWPATLVQPVGSPLSLECTVEGTSNPNLYWYRQAAGRGLQLLFYSVGIGQISSEVPQNLSASRPQDRQFILSSKKLLLSDSGFYLCAWRFGPSGANVLTFGAGSRLTVL.

V is TRBV27 and J is TRBJ1-6, with D possibly TRBD1 on 5 matching bases. The CDR3 has 15 residues. V lost 2 bases and J lost 6, with 11 bases in between. Germline V lookup: CDR1 MNHEY, CDR2 SMNVEV (reference sequence). The CDR3 spells CASSLKGKVNSPLHF. The CDR3 coding sequence is TGTGCCAGCAGTTTAAAGGGGAAAGTTAATTCACCCCTCCACTTT.

The chain employs TRBV7-9 and TRBJ1-6, with 9 nucleotides matching TRBD1. The CDR3 spans 14 residues. CDR1 SEHNR and CDR2 FQNEAQ come from the germline V gene (reference sequence). Trimming took 3 bases from V and 14 from J; bases not matched to a gene: 8. The CDR3 reads CASSFGTGKVALHF. In nucleotides, the CDR3 is TGTGCCAGCAGCTTCGGGACAGGGAAAGTGGCCCTCCACTTT.

The V call is TRBV7-9, the J call TRBJ1-4, with 7 bases identical to TRBD1. V lost 4 bases and J lost 0; bases outside the gene matches: 8. The CDR3 extends over 17 amino acids. CDR1 and CDR2 from the germline V gene are SEHNR and FQNEAQ (reference sequence). The CDR3 protein is CASSYLGQWATNEKLFF. CDR3 nucleotides: TGTGCCAGCAGCTACCTGGGACAGTGGGCAACTAATGAAAAACTGTTTTTT.

In nucleotides, the CDR3 is TGTGCCAGCAGTTCGCGGGACAGGGAGTCCTACAATGAGCAGTTCTTC. Translation: CASSSRDRESYNEQFF. The V and J genes are TRBV6-6 and TRBJ2-1; 9 bases map to TRBD1. The CDR3 runs 16 residues. CDR1 and CDR2 (germline): MNHNY, SVGAGI (reference sequence). J was trimmed by 1 base and V by 4 bases; bases with no gene match: 5.

The chain has TRBV2 and TRBJ2-2, with 8 bases that match TRBD1. The germline gives CDR1 SNHLY, CDR2 FYNNEI. This CDR3 contains 16 residues. The junction had 6 bases not matched to a gene; V was cut back by 3 bases and J by 3 bases. CDR3 coding DNA: TGTGCCAGCAGTGAGCTCCGGACAGGGTACACCGGGGAGCTGTTTTTT. Its protein product is CASSELRTGYTGELFF.

The table lists this clone with a few counts. The gene calls are TRBV19 and TRBJ2-5; the match to TRBD2 covers 10 bases. This CDR3 is built from 18 residues. Per germline, CDR1 LNHDA and CDR2 SQIVND (reference sequence). V lost 2 bases and J lost 2; bases outside the gene matches: 11. Here the CDR3 DNA reads TGTGCCAGTAGTATACTACCATCACTAGCGGGGTTTCAAGAGACCCAGTACTTC. It specifies CASSILPSLAGFQETQYF.

This sequence joins TRBV4-3 and TRBJ1-6; D call uncertain. V gave up 4 bases and J gave up 7 bases, with 14 bases separating them. Germline V CDR1 and CDR2: LGHNA, YSLEER. CDR3 length: 15 residues. CDR3 loop: CASSPRRAANSPLHF. The CDR3 DNA reads as TGCGCCAGCAGCCCCCGGAGGGCGGCCAATTCACCCCTCCACTTT.

This sequence joins TRBV28 and TRBJ1-5; D is unresolved. CDR3 length: 16 amino acids. Trimming removed 7 bases at V and 0 bases at J, with 16 bases between. Per the germline V gene, CDR1 is MDHEN and CDR2 is SYDVKM. CDR3 protein: CASKESSLISNQPQHF. The DNA of the CDR3 is TGTGCCAGCAAGGAGTCCAGCCTAATTAGCAATCAGCCCCAGCATTTT.

The chain recombines TRBV5-8 with TRBJ1-5; TRBD1 agrees at 8 bases. This CDR3 contains 14 residues. With V trimmed by 4 bases and J by 4 bases, 4 bases remained unmatched. Germline lookup yields CDR1 SGHTS and CDR2 YDEGEE. The CDR3 loop is CASSERDRNQPQHF. In DNA form, the CDR3 reads TGTGCCAGCAGCGAAAGGGACAGGAATCAGCCCCAGCATTTT. Full variable domain (remainder filled in from reference TRBV5-8 and TRBJ1-5): EAGVTQSPTHLIKTRGQQATLRCSPISGHTSVYWYQQALGLGLQFLLWYDEGEERNRGNFPPRFSGRQFPNYSSELNVNALELEDSALYLCASSERDRNQPQHFGDGTRLSIL.

This clone was seen just once. This sequence joins TRBV29-1 and TRBJ2-7, with D hard to call. CDR3 length equals 12 residues. Germline assignment: CDR1 SQVTM and CDR2 ANQGSEA. V shed 3 bases and J shed 5 bases, with 11 bases lying between them. CDR3 sequence reads: CSVDSDLNEQYF. In DNA form, the CDR3 reads TGCAGCGTTGACAGTGATCTTAACGAGCAGTACTTC.

The chain has TRBV9 and TRBJ2-2; a possible D gene is TRBD2 (6 bases). Between the trimmed V and J ends, which lost 4 bases and 6 bases, there was a span of 13 bases. Germline V gene lookup returns CDR1 SGDLS and CDR2 YYNGEE. The CDR3 spans 14 residues. The CDR3 nucleotides read TGTGCCAGCAGCCTGGGACTCCTGGCCGGGGAGCTGTTTTTT. This encodes CASSLGLLAGELFF.

This chain connects TRBV6-5 to TRBJ2-7, with 7 bases lining up with TRBD1. CDR1 and CDR2 from the germline V gene are MNHEY and SVGAGI. V was clipped by 4 bases and J by 5 bases; unmatched bases: 11. The CDR3 is 15 residues long. The CDR3 DNA reads TGTGCCAGCAGTTCCCCCAATACAGGGGCCCACGAGCAGTACTTC. Its translation is CASSSPNTGAHEQYF.

This clone was detected only once. The V and J genes are TRBV5-4 and TRBJ1-2, with a weak D call TRBD1 (6 bases). Germline values: CDR1 SGHNT, CDR2 YYREEE (reference sequence). Deletions cut 0 bases from V and 8 bases from J, with 11 bases between. This CDR3 region has 13 residues. CDR3 sequence reads: CASSLVGQHGYTF. The CDR3 DNA is TGTGCCAGCAGCTTGGTCGGACAGCACGGCTACACCTTC.

The chain employs TRBV7-2 and TRBJ2-2, with 12 bases fitting TRBD2. The junction had 3 bases not matched to a gene; V was cut back by 7 bases and J by 3 bases. CDR3 size: 15 residues. CDR1 and CDR2 from the germline V gene are SGHTA and FQGNSA. CDR3 sequence: CASTGTSGYTGELFF. CDR3 nucleotides: TGTGCCAGCACCGGGACTAGCGGGTACACCGGGGAGCTGTTTTTT.

The rearrangement uses TRBV18 and TRBJ1-4; D not certain. V was clipped by 3 bases and J by 3 bases, with 11 bases between them. Germline V gives CDR1 KGHSH, CDR2 LQKENI. CDR3 length: 15 residues. CDR3 amino acids: CASSPNGGSNEKLFF. CDR3 nucleotide sequence: TGTGCCAGCTCACCCAACGGCGGGTCTAATGAAAAACTGTTTTTT.

This sequence joins TRBV5-4 and TRBJ1-1, with D maybe TRBD1 (5 bases). Trimming took 0 bases from V and 3 from J, leaving 12 bases between them. This CDR3 is built from 15 residues. In germline, CDR1 is SGHNT, CDR2 YYREEE (reference sequence). The CDR3 here is CASSLGGPGDTEAFF. The CDR3 DNA reads TGTGCCAGCAGCTTGGGGGGCCCTGGGGACACTGAAGCTTTCTTT.

The rearrangement links TRBV4-3 to TRBJ1-5; D may be TRBD1 (5 bases). From germline, CDR1 is LGHNA and CDR2 YSLEER. The CDR3 extends over 14 amino acids. V was clipped by 0 bases and J by 9 bases, with 12 bases between them. CDR3 sequence: CASSQELVQGPQHF. The CDR3 DNA sequence: TGCGCCAGCAGCCAAGAACTCGTTCAGGGGCCCCAGCATTTT.

The chain recombines TRBV11-2 with TRBJ1-6; D gene uncertain. Germline CDR1 SGHAT, CDR2 FQNNGV. Trimming removed 0 bases at V and 7 bases at J, with 10 bases between. The CDR3 is 15 amino acids. The CDR3 nucleotides read TGTGCCAGCAGCTTAGATCAACAGTTGAATTCACCCCTCCACTTT. As protein: CASSLDQQLNSPLHF.

This chain uses TRBV2 with TRBJ2-2, with 13 positions matching TRBD2. V trimming: 10 bases; J trimming: 5 bases; junction bases outside the gene matches: 4. Germline V gene lookup returns CDR1 SNHLY and CDR2 FYNNEI. The CDR3 is made up of 14 amino acids. For the CDR3, the DNA is TGTGCCACACTAGCGGGGGGGCGAACCGGGGAGCTGTTTTTT. Protein sequence: CATLAGGRTGELFF.

The genes are TRBV5-1 and TRBJ1-3, with D unclear. The CDR3 spans 15 residues. The germline V gene encodes CDR1 SGHRS and CDR2 YFSETQ. Trimming left V 2 bases short and J 0 bases short, with 9 bases between. The CDR3 DNA is TGCGCCAGCAGCTTAAACAGTTTCTCTGGAAACACCATATATTTT. Translated: CASSLNSFSGNTIYF.

As DNA, the CDR3 is TGTGCCAGCAGCTTAACAGGGTTGGATGAGCAGTTCTTC. As protein: CASSLTGLDEQFF. The chain links TRBV7-6 to TRBJ2-1; D is possibly TRBD1 (6 bases). The germline V gene has CDR1 SGHVS and CDR2 FNYEAQ. This CDR3 is built from 13 residues. The V gene lost 2 bases and the J gene lost 8 bases, with 10 bases spanning the gap.

The chain combines TRBV7-2 with TRBJ2-3; TRBD2 agrees at 14 bases. Germline values: CDR1 SGHTA, CDR2 FQGNSA. There are 18 residues in the CDR3. V lost 2 bases, J lost 0 bases, and 4 bases stayed unmatched. CDR3 bases: TGTGCCAGCAGCTTACGACTAGCGGGGGGGTCTAGCACAGATACGCAGTATTTT. Protein sequence: CASSLRLAGGSSTDTQYF.

The chain employs TRBV29-1 and TRBJ2-1, with a tentative D call TRBD1 (6 bases). Germline V CDR1 and CDR2: SQVTM, ANQGSEA. With 6 bases removed from V and 0 bases from J, the gap between germline ends came to 15 bases. This CDR3 spans 15 amino acids. The DNA for the CDR3 is TGCAGCGTCAGAGCCGGACAGAACTCCTACAATGAGCAGTTCTTC. The encoded protein is CSVRAGQNSYNEQFF.

Only a few counts were recorded for this clone. The V call is TRBV5-5, the J call TRBJ2-7; possibly TRBD1 for D (7 bases). The CDR3 spans 15 residues. The germline V gene has CDR1 SGHKS and CDR2 YYEKEE (reference sequence). V lost 0 bases and J lost 6, with 16 bases in between. This CDR3 reads CASSLDRGGIGEQYF. CDR3 nucleotide sequence: TGTGCCAGCAGCTTGGACAGGGGAGGAATTGGCGAGCAGTACTTC. The complete variable domain, with remaining parts taken from reference TRBV5-5 and TRBJ2-7, reads DAGVTQSPTHLIKTRGQQVTLRCSPISGHKSVSWYQQVLGQGPQFIFQYYEKEERGRGNFPDRFSARQFPNYSSELNVNALLLGDSALYLCASSLDRGGIGEQYFGPGTRLTVT.

This chain links TRBV6-1 with TRBJ1-5; TRBD1 agrees at 8 bases. This CDR3 contains 15 residues. With V trimmed by 6 bases and J by 2 bases, 6 bases remained unmatched. Germline assignment: CDR1 MNHNS and CDR2 SASEGT. As DNA, the CDR3 is TGTGCCAGCAGCTTCGACAGGGGCGGCAATCAGCCCCAGCATTTT. It is translated as CASSFDRGGNQPQHF.

This chain links TRBV5-1 with TRBJ2-2; possible D gene TRBD2, 5 bases. V lost 2 bases, J lost 1 base, and 12 bases lay in between. CDR3 length: 16 amino acids. Per the germline V gene, CDR1 is SGHRS and CDR2 is YFSETQ. DNA of the CDR3: TGCGCCAGCAGCTTAACTAGAACTTGGAACACCGGGGAGCTGTTTTTT. Protein: CASSLTRTWNTGELFF.